This TCR beta chain was identified during a study of cytomegalovirus exposure and HLA in healthy donors. Findings and limits, study-wide: Accurate HLA-A and HLA-B prediction from TCR beta sequences was reported for most subjects. Per a later analysis, 18,000 or so TCR beta sequences showed association with HLA alleles at 0.05 false discovery rate.

The junction had 7 bases not matched to a gene; V was cut back by 8 bases and J by 2 bases. CDR1 is SNHLY and CDR2 is FYNNEI in the germline V gene. CDR3 length: 14 amino acids. Use of 60 Vbeta and 13 Jbeta primers characterized the PCR. Only in-frame clones appear in the TCRdb table, and some are missing; sequencing was by immunoSEQ multiplex PCR. The sample has some 160,000 clones, around 80% seen once; the top ten hold 5% to 7%. As for this clone: Its cognate antigen is unknown.

The V and J genes are TRBV2 and TRBJ2-3; 7 positions agree with TRBD1. Material: PBMCs. This sequence originates from a man aged 35-49 years in good health and CMV-seronegative. CDR3 region: CASSQGQYTDTQYF. CDR3 nucleotide sequence: TGTGCCAGCTCGCAGGGACAGTACACAGATACGCAGTATTTT.